This TCR beta chain is from a study of OX40 agonist ivuxolimab in advanced cancers. V shed 3 bases, J shed 6 bases, and the junction held 7 bases outside the gene matches. The germline V gene has CDR1 SGHDN and CDR2 FVKESK. There are 15 residues in the CDR3. Profiling relied on immunoSEQ multiplex PCR, and the TCRdb table lists in-frame clones only, not all of them. The sample comprises 70,000 to 95,000 clones, around 92% of which are singletons, and roughly 6.9% rests with the top ten. This chain connects TRBV14 to TRBJ1-2, with 10 bases fitting TRBD1. The clonotype comes from an adult with an advanced solid tumor such as melanoma, head and neck, liver or kidney cancer. The specimen was CD4+ or CD8+ T cells sorted from blood, collected in a trial of the OX40 agonist ivuxolimab. CDR3: CASSHLGQGVDGYTF. CDR3 sequence (DNA): TGTGCCAGCAGCCATCTCGGACAGGGGGTAGATGGCTACACCTTC.